This entry describes one TCR beta chain. The antigen is not known. This sample was included in a study of blood T cells in healthy people across ages. Overall study findings and caveats: With unsorted PBMCs, a conclusive comparison of naive versus antigen-experienced cells was not possible.

The CDR3 covers 15 residues. V gave up 0 bases and J gave up 4 bases, with 10 bases separating them. Germline V gene sequence: CDR1 MGHRA, CDR2 YSYEKL. The use of a sample-barcoded 5' primer and a J-beta primer mix characterized a second PCR of about 7 to 12 cycles. A template-switch adaptor with 12 random nucleotides tagged each cDNA molecule. The study obtained at least 2.5 million CDR3-containing paired-end reads from every sample. A single record per CDR3 protein comes from TCRdb applying MiXCR to the 5' RACE reads. In the table there are about 810,000 distinct CDR3 sequences, 35% to 40% of which are singletons.

Sequencing input: blood. The rearrangement uses TRBV4-1 and TRBJ1-5, with a possible D match to TRBD1 (5 bases). The sequence came from a man younger than 35 in good health. CDR3 sequence reads: CASSQDRTHNQPQHF. The CDR3 bases are TGCGCCAGCAGCCAAGACAGGACACATAATCAGCCCCAGCATTTT.